This T cell receptor beta chain emerged from a study of T cell repertoires in cytomegalovirus infection. Study background: Indicated by public TCR beta signatures were CMV infection and matching HLA type. Study-level points and caveats: It was HLA-C-restricted CMV-specific TCR beta clonotypes that dominated the response ex vivo. CMV carriers having the relevant HLA were flagged by cumulative public TCR beta family frequency.

TCRdb redid the calling of the reads with MiXCR, one entry per CDR3 protein. The repertoire holds a few hundred thousand distinct CDR3 sequences, with 15% to 20% as singletons. V was pared by 3 bases and J by 6 bases, with 15 bases between. CDR3 length: 14 residues. Notes on this clonotype: Its antigen is undetermined.

The receptor comes from a human donor in good health (CMV status not recorded). Some clones in this sample may be carry-over from other donors' samples. The sample consisted of PBMCs. The V gene is TRBV12-3 or TRBV12-4, the J gene TRBJ2-7; D is possibly TRBD1 (6 bases). CDR3 nucleotide sequence: TGTGCCAGCAGTTTCGTAACAGGGTTAGGCGAGCAGTACTTC. Its translation is CASSFVTGLGEQYF.